The 2 T cell receptor beta chains in this list originate from one sample, sequenced in a study of regulatory T cells in long-lasting Graves disease. Building of the TCR beta libraries involved iRepertoire HTBI primers and Arm-PCR of CDR3 regions. TCRdb re-called the multiplex PCR reads through MiXCR, storing one row per CDR3 protein. The table includes about 540,000 distinct CDR3 sequences, approximately 13% detected once. Time point noted: newly diagnosed GD, antithyroid drugs for less than 3 months. TCR sequences were obtained from RNA taken from PBMCs. The sample also formed part of further work on T cells in Graves' hyperthyroidism and ophthalmopathy.

This specimen consisted of peripheral blood mononuclear cells (PBMCs), obtained at new diagnosis, from a patient treated with antithyroid drugs. Source of these receptors: a man younger than 45 with Graves disease.

This clonotype has a handful of counts. V and J are TRBV19 and TRBJ2-5; 9 bases align to TRBD1. The germline CDR1 and CDR2 sequences are LNHDA and SQIVND (reference sequence). Trimming at V came to 10 bases and at J to 1 base, leaving 10 bases not matched to a gene. The CDR3 runs to 15 residues. CDR3 coding DNA: TGTGCCACCTCAGACAGGGGGTTTACCCAAGAGACCCAGTACTTC. Residues: CATSDRGFTQETQYF.

This clonotype was found many times. The chain links TRBV6-5 to TRBJ2-7; possible D gene TRBD2, 5 bases. V was shortened by 2 bases and J by 2 bases, with 10 bases between the two germline ends. The germline V gene encodes CDR1 MNHEY and CDR2 SVGAGI. This CDR3 is built from 14 residues. CDR3: CASSYPGNPYEQYF. CDR3 DNA sequence: TGTGCCAGCAGTTACCCGGGGAATCCCTACGAGCAGTACTTC.